This T cell receptor (beta chain) was observed in a study of low-dose radiotherapy and immunotherapy resistance in tumors. Across the study: Cohort 1 patients were irradiated with 0.5 Gy fractions every 2 weeks to 6.5 Gy total.

Time point of the sample: before trial treatment. Low-dose radiotherapy, low-dose cyclophosphamide, aspirin, ipilimumab and nivolumab were all given to the donors. Patients with advanced, tumor-infiltrating lymphocyte-negative solid tumors were eligible. Germline assignment: CDR1 DFQATT and CDR2 SNEGSKA (reference sequence). V gave up 6 bases and J gave up 6 bases; unmatched junction bases: 9. The CDR3 runs to 15 residues. Primers used for first-strand cDNA, a TRAV- and TRBV-specific set, covered both alpha and beta chains. TCRs underwent roughly 19 PCR cycles of amplification with a constant-region primer and V-primer adapter. In vitro transcription served to amplify the isolated mRNA. TCRdb independently ran MiXCR on the reads; one entry per CDR3 protein. The table has some 60,000 distinct CDR3 sequences, around a quarter seen once.

This TCR was recovered from a male donor with rectosigmoid adenocarcinoma. The source was PBMCs, collected before treatment. V usage is TRBV20-1 and J usage is TRBJ1-6; the match to TRBD1 covers 9 bases. The DNA for the CDR3 is TGCAGTGCGTCCGGGACAGGGTCAAGTAATTCACCCCTCCACTTT. Protein: CSASGTGSSNSPLHF.